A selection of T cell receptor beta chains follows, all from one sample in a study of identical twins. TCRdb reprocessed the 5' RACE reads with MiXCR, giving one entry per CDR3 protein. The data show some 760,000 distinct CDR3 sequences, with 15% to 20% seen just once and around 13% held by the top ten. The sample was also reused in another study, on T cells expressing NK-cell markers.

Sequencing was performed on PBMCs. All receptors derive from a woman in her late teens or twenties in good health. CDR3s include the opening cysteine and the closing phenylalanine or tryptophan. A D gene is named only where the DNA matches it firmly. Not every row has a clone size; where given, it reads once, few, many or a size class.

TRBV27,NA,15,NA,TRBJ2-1,TGTGCCAGCAGTTTATTTACACAGGGAGGGAATGAGCAGTTCTTC,CASSLFTQGGNEQFF
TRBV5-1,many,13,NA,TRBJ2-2,TGTGCCAGCAGCTTAACGAACACCGGGGAGCTGTTTTTT,CASSLTNTGELFF
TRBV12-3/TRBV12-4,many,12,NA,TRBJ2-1,TGTGCCAGCAGTGGGGGCGCGGATGAGCAGTTCTTC,CASSGGADEQFF
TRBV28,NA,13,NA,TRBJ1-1,TGTGCCAGTCTCTCCTGGGATACGGCTGAAGCTTTCTTT,CASLSWDTAEAFF
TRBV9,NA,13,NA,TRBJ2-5,TGTGCCAGCAGCGCGCACGAACAAGAGACCCAGTACTTC,CASSAHEQETQYF
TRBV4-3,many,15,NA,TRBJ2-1,TGCGCCAGCAGCCAAGAACGGCTAGCGTTCAATGAGCAGTTCTTC,CASSQERLAFNEQFF
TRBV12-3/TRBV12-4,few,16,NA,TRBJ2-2,TGTGCCAGCAGTTTAGTTTCATGGGGGTCCACCGGGGAGCTGTTTTTT,CASSLVSWGSTGELFF
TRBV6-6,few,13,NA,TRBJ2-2,TGTGCCAGCAGTTTCGACAATGCCGGGGAGCTGTTTTTT,CASSFDNAGELFF
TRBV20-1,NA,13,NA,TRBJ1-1,TGCAGTGCTCCGAGGGACCGGAACACTGAAGCTTTCTTT,CSAPRDRNTEAFF
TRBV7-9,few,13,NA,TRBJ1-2,TGTGCCAGCAGCTTTAACAGCCTCTATGGCTACACCTTC,CASSFNSLYGYTF
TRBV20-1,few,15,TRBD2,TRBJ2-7,TGCAGTGCTTTTAATAGCGGGAAGAGCTCCTACGAGCAGTACTTC,CSAFNSGKSSYEQYF
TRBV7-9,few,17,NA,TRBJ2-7,TGTGCCAGCAGCCCCCCTTTAGGGGGAGCCAGCACCTACGAGCAGTACTTC,CASSPPLGGASTYEQYF
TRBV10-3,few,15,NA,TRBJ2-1,TGTGCCATCAGTGGTCGGGACAATGGGGCCAATGAGCAGTTCTTC,CAISGRDNGANEQFF
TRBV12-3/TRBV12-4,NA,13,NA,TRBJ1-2,TGTGCCAGCAGTTTGAAACGGGACGGCCTTTTCGCCTTC,CASSLKRDGLFAF
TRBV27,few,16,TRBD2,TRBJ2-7,TGTGCCAGCATGTCAGCGGGATCCCTGGCGACCTACGAGCAGTACTTC,CASMSAGSLATYEQYF
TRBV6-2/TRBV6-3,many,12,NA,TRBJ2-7,TGTGCCAGCAGTTCAGCGGGTTACGAGCAGTACTTC,CASSSAGYEQYF
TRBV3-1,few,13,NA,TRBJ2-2,TGTGCCAGCAGCCAGGCGAACACCGGGGAGCTGTTTTTT,CASSQANTGELFF
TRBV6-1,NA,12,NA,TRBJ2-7,TGTGCCAGCCTGGTGAACTTCTACGAGCAGTACTTC,CASLVNFYEQYF
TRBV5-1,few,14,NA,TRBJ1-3,TGCGCCAGCAGCTTGGACGGGCAAGGAAACACCATATATTTT,CASSLDGQGNTIYF
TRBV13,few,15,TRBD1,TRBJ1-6,TGTGCCAGCAGGTTTGAGGGGGCTGCTAATTCACCCCTCCACTTT,CASRFEGAANSPLHF
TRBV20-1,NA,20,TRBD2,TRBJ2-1,TGCAGTGCGTACCGACTTCCGGGACTAGCGTTCGGGGACTCCTACAATGAGCAGTTCTTC,CSAYRLPGLAFGDSYNEQFF
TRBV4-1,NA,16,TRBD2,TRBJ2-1,TGCGCCAGCAGCCAAGATACCCGGGGGGGCAGGAATGAGCAGTTCTTC,CASSQDTRGGRNEQFF
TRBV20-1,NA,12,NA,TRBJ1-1,TGCAGTGCTAGGGCTCGACAGCTTGAAGCTTTCTTT,CSARARQLEAFF
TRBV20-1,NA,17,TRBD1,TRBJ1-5,TGCAGTGCTACCCGGGACAGGGATCCTGATAGCAATCAGCCCCAGCATTTT,CSATRDRDPDSNQPQHF
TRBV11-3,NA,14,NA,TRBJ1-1,TGTGCCAGCAGCCGGACCGCCCAGGGCACTGAAGCTTTCTTT,CASSRTAQGTEAFF
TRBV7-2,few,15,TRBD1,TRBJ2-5,TGTGCCAGCACCGACAGGGGAGTTGCAAGCGAGACCCAGTACTTC,CASTDRGVASETQYF
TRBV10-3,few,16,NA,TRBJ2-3,TGTGCCATCAGTGAGAGAGTTCGGTCCTACACAGATACGCAGTATTTT,CAISERVRSYTDTQYF
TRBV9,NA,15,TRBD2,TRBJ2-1,TGTGCCAGCAGCGTAGGGGTAGCGGGGAGCAATGAGCAGTTCTTC,CASSVGVAGSNEQFF
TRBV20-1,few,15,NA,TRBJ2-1,TGCAGTGCTAGTGGGGAGCGCCACGGCTACAATGAGCAGTTCTTC,CSASGERHGYNEQFF
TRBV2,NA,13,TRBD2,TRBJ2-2,TGTGCCACCACGGGGGGGTGGACCGGGGAGCTGTTTTTT,CATTGGWTGELFF
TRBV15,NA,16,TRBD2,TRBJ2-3,TGTGCCACCAGCGGACTAGCGGGAGTGGGTGGGGATACGCAGTATTTT,CATSGLAGVGGDTQYF
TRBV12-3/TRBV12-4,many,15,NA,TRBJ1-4,TGTGCCAGCAGTTTCTCGGGGTTAGCTAATGAAAAACTGTTTTTT,CASSFSGLANEKLFF
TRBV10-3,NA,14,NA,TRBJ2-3,TGTGCCATCAGTGATCCGACAGAAACAGATACGCAGTATTTT,CAISDPTETDTQYF
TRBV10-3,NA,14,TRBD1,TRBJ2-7,TGTGCCATCAGTAAAGGACAGGGGTCCGACGAGCAGTACTTC,CAISKGQGSDEQYF
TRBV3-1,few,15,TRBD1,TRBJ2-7,TGTGCCAGCAGCCACGGACAGGGGGCCATCTACGAGCAGTACTTC,CASSHGQGAIYEQYF
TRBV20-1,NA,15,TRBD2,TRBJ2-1,TGCAGTGCTTCTGCCGGACTAGCGATCTACAATGAGCAGTTCTTC,CSASAGLAIYNEQFF
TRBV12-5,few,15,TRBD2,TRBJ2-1,TGTGCTAGTGGTTTGCCCCGACTAGCCTCCAATGAGCAGTTCTTC,CASGLPRLASNEQFF